This T cell receptor beta chain appears in the sequencing data of a study of cytomegalovirus exposure and HLA in healthy donors. Findings and limits, study-wide: DRB1 showed the most TCR associations and HLA-C the fewest in a later analysis, as rates varied by HLA locus. A later analysis linked a missense variant in DCLRE1C to the trimming of TCR beta V and J genes. CMV serostatus stood as the only immune exposure information on hand.

The V end was cut by 1 base, the J end by 0 bases, with 13 bases between. Germline-derived CDR1 and CDR2 are SGHKS and YYEKEE (reference sequence). The CDR3 covers 16 residues. At collection, donors were nominally healthy, but unrecorded immune exposures were probable. Primers included in the PCR were 60 Vbeta and 13 Jbeta primers. The method was immunoSEQ multiplex PCR; TCRdb's version includes in-frame clones alone and lacks a portion of them. This sample yields around 180,000 clones, of which over 70% are seen a single time; 0.5% to 0.55% belongs to the top ten. This clone was recorded only once. Its antigen remains unknown.

This receptor was identified in a woman in her forties or fifties in good health and CMV-seronegative. Sequencing input: PBMCs. The rearrangement joins TRBV5-5 to TRBJ1-1; maybe TRBD1 (5 bases). In DNA form, the CDR3 reads TGTGCCAGCAGCTTGAGCGTTGGGGCATTGAACACTGAAGCTTTCTTT. Its protein is CASSLSVGALNTEAFF.